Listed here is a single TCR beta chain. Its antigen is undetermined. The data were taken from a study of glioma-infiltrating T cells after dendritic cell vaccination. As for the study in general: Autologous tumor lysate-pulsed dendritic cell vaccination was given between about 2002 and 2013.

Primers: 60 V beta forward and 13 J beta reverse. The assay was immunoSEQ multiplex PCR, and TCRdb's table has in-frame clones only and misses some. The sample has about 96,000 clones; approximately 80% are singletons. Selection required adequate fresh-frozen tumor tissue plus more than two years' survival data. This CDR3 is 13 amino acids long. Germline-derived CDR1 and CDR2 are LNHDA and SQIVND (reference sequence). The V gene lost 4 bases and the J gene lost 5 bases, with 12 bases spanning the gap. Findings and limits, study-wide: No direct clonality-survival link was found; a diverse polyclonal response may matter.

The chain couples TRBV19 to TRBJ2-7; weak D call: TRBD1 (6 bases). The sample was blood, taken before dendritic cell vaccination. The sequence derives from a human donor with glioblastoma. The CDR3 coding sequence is TGTGCCAGTAGTACAGGGGCCGGAGACGAGCAGTACTTC. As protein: CASSTGAGDEQYF.